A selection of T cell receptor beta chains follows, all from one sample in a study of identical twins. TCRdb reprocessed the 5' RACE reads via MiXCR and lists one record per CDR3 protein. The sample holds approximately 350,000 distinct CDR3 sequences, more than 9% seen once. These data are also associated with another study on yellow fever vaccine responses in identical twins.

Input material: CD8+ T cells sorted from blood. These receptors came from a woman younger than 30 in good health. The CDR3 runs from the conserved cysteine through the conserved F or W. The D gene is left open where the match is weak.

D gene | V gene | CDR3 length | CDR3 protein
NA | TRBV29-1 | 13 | CSVLGLSTNEQFF
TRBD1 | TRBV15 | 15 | CATSRGTGGTDTQYF
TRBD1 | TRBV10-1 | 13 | CASSETGEDTQYF
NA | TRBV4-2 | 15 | CASSQDSSMGTEAFF
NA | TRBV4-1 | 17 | CASSQPRGPLSADTQYF
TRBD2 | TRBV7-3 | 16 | CASSPPSGRNTGELFF
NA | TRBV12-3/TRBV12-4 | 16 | CASSGALREALYEQYF
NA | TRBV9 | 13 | CASSGQEQETQYF
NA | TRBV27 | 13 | CASSELSLSPLHF
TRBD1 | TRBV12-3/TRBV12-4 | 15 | CASSPRTGWKETQYF
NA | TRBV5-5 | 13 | CASSLRDTGELFF
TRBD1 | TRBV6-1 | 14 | CASSEGTANSPLHF
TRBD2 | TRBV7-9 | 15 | CASSPTSGRAEGQYF
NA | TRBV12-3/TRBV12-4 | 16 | CASSPRGNGGNQPQHF
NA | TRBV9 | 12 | CASTPSVDTQYF
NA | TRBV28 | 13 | CASIPRGYNEQFF
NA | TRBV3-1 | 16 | CASSQRMDVSTGELFF
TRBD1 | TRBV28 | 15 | CASSFSTDREETQYF
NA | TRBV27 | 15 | CASSLRGTSDNEQFF
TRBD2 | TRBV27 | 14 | CASSPGTSGSEQYF
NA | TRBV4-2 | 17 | CASSQDMSVMFGDTQYF
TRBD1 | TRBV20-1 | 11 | CSAGQYEKLFF